Listed below are T cell receptor beta chains from one sample, sequenced in a study of blood T cell repertoires in COVID-19. Assay used: immunoSEQ multiplex PCR; TCRdb lists only in-frame clones, some missing. The sample contains some 83,000 clones, roughly 86% of which appear only once. The sequenced sample consisted of peripheral blood. The receptors come from a human donor in a cohort sampled during active COVID-19. Both conserved end residues are part of each CDR3. A D gene is named only where the DNA matches it firmly. Not every row has a clone size; where given, it reads once, few, many or a size class.

abundance,v_gene,d_gene,j_gene,CDR3aa,CDR3nt
.,TRBV11-2,.,TRBJ2-2,CASRVGTWDRNTGELFF,TGTGCCAGCAGAGTTGGGACATGGGATAGGAACACCGGGGAGCTGTTTTTT
.,TRBV19,.,TRBJ1-5,CASSPGHNSNQPQHF,TGTGCCAGTAGTCCCGGACATAATAGCAATCAGCCCCAGCATTTT
.,TRBV5-4,.,TRBJ2-5,CASRMAQQEGQETQYF,TGTGCCAGCAGGATGGCACAGCAGGAGGGTCAAGAGACCCAGTACTTC
.,TRBV12-3/TRBV12-4,.,TRBJ1-2,CASSFRGNDGYTF,TGTGCCAGCAGTTTTCGGGGTAACGATGGCTACACCTTC
.,TRBV9,TRBD1,TRBJ2-7,CASSPRQGPPSYEQYF,TGTGCCAGCAGCCCAAGACAGGGGCCCCCTTCCTACGAGCAGTACTTC
few,TRBV28,.,TRBJ1-3,CASSLGLGNTIYF,TGTGCCAGCAGTTTGGGGCTTGGAAACACCATATATTTT
.,TRBV2,.,TRBJ1-5,CASSQEANQPQHF,TGTGCCAGCAGCCAAGAGGCCAATCAGCCCCAGCATTTT
.,TRBV19,TRBD1,TRBJ2-2,CASSIPRDRSWTGELFF,TGTGCCAGTAGTATCCCTCGGGACAGGTCGTGGACCGGGGAGCTGTTTTTT
.,TRBV7-8,TRBD1,TRBJ2-6,CASSSERDRGFSGANVLTF,TGTGCCAGCAGCTCTGAGAGGGACAGGGGGTTCTCTGGGGCCAACGTCCTGACTTTC
.,TRBV6-6,TRBD1,TRBJ1-4,CASSFSGTASEKLFF,TGTGCCAGCAGTTTCTCTGGGACAGCTAGTGAAAAACTGTTTTTT
few,TRBV5-1,TRBD2,TRBJ2-1,CASSFGSGGNNEQFF,TGCGCCAGCAGCTTCGGTAGCGGGGGGAACAATGAGCAGTTCTTC
.,TRBV5-1,.,TRBJ1-5,CASSAGPTGSNQPQHF,TGCGCCAGCAGCGCCGGGCCAACAGGGAGCAATCAGCCCCAGCATTTT
.,TRBV7-9,.,TRBJ2-7,CASSLTAGTYEQYF,TGTGCCAGCAGCTTAACGGCAGGTACCTACGAGCAGTACTTC
once,TRBV18,TRBD2,TRBJ2-7,CASSGGAYEQYF,TGTGCCAGCTCAGGGGGGGCCTACGAGCAGTACTTC
many,TRBV2,TRBD2,TRBJ2-2,CASSEGTSRIGELFF,TGTGCCAGCAGTGAGGGGACTAGCCGGATCGGGGAGCTGTTTTTT
.,TRBV12-3/TRBV12-4,TRBD1,TRBJ2-4,CASRPGTGQQYF,TGTGCCAGCAGACCCGGGACAGGTCAACAGTACTTC
.,TRBV7-2,TRBD1,TRBJ1-5,CASSARGQGNQPQHF,TGTGCCAGCAGCGCCCGGGGACAGGGAAATCAGCCCCAGCATTTT
.,TRBV27,TRBD1,TRBJ2-2,CASSPYRGGYTGELFF,TGTGCCAGCAGTCCCTACAGGGGCGGGTACACCGGGGAGCTGTTTTTT
.,TRBV28,.,TRBJ1-1,CASSLLPPEAFF,TGTGCCAGCAGTTTACTCCCCCCTGAAGCTTTCTTT
once,TRBV4-1,TRBD2,TRBJ2-2,CASSPQPAGYTGELFF,TGCGCCAGCAGCCCACAACCAGCGGGGTACACCGGGGAGCTGTTTTTT
once,TRBV24-1,.,TRBJ2-5,CATSSTFQGSSETQYF,TGTGCCACCAGTAGTACGTTTCAGGGGTCTTCCGAGACCCAGTACTTC
.,TRBV5-1,TRBD2,TRBJ2-1,CASSSFTSGGNEQFF,TGCGCCAGCAGCTCCTTCACTAGCGGGGGCAATGAGCAGTTCTTC
.,TRBV18,TRBD1,TRBJ2-2,CASSPPGQGGTGELFF,TGTGCCAGCTCCCCCCCGGGACAGGGCGGCACCGGGGAGCTGTTTTTT
.,TRBV7-3,TRBD1,TRBJ2-5,CASSSGTAGAQYF,TGTGCCAGCAGCTCTGGGACAGCTGGGGCCCAGTACTTC
.,TRBV19,.,TRBJ2-7,CASTLRGSSYEQYF,TGTGCCAGTACCCTCAGGGGTAGCTCCTACGAGCAGTACTTC
.,TRBV4-2,.,TRBJ2-1,CASSQYWDSREQFF,TGTGCCAGCAGCCAGTACTGGGACTCGCGGGAGCAGTTCTTC
.,TRBV3-1/TRBV3-2,.,TRBJ2-3,CASRRATSTDTQYF,TGTGCCAGCAGGAGGGCTACTAGCACAGATACGCAGTATTTT
.,TRBV6-2/TRBV6-3,TRBD1,TRBJ1-1,CASSSSRTGVNTEAFF,TGTGCCAGCAGTTCCTCACGGACAGGGGTGAACACTGAAGCTTTCTTT
.,TRBV30,.,TRBJ2-7,CAWRWGGAWEQYF,TGTGCCTGGAGGTGGGGGGGCGCTTGGGAGCAGTACTTC
.,TRBV7-2,.,TRBJ1-2,CASSLEQIYGYTF,TGTGCCAGCAGCTTAGAACAGATCTATGGCTACACCTTC
.,TRBV9,.,TRBJ2-7,CASSGNREGSHYEQYF,TGTGCCAGCAGCGGAAACAGGGAGGGATCTCACTACGAGCAGTACTTC
once,TRBV24-1,.,TRBJ2-3,CATSDPGFRTDTQYF,TGTGCCACCAGTGACCCAGGGTTTAGAACAGATACGCAGTATTTT
.,TRBV30,.,TRBJ2-3,CAWRPPATTDTQYF,TGTGCCTGGAGGCCTCCCGCAACTACAGATACGCAGTATTTT
.,TRBV11-2,.,TRBJ2-1,CASSLGQGRYNEQFF,TGTGCCAGCAGCTTAGGGCAGGGGCGATACAATGAGCAGTTCTTC
.,TRBV6-6,TRBD1,TRBJ1-1,CASRGTANTEAFF,TGTGCCAGCAGAGGGACAGCGAACACTGAAGCTTTCTTT
.,TRBV20-1,.,TRBJ1-1,CSASSSGGRTEAFF,TGCAGTGCTAGTTCGTCGGGGGGGCGCACTGAAGCTTTCTTT
.,TRBV19,.,TRBJ1-4,CASTRQVPNEKLFF,TGTGCCAGTACCCGACAGGTTCCTAATGAAAAACTGTTTTTT
.,TRBV4-1,TRBD1,TRBJ1-2,CASSQPTGGKNYGYTF,TGCGCCAGCAGCCAACCGACAGGGGGCAAAAACTATGGCTACACCTTC
.,TRBV4-2,.,TRBJ2-1,CASSQDRGSNEQFF,TGTGCCAGCAGCCAAGATCGGGGGTCGAATGAGCAGTTCTTC
.,TRBV27,TRBD1,TRBJ2-3,CASSQQGAISTDTQYF,TGTGCCAGCAGTCAACAGGGGGCCATAAGCACAGATACGCAGTATTTT
.,TRBV10-2,.,TRBJ1-6,CASSEAGVGRSPLHF,TGCGCCAGCAGTGAGGCGGGGGTAGGGAGGTCGCCCCTCCACTTT
.,TRBV2,.,TRBJ1-5,CASSEEGGYQPQHF,TGTGCCAGCAGTGAAGAGGGGGGGTACCAGCCCCAGCATTTT
many,TRBV28,.,TRBJ2-6,CASRRTGANVLTF,TGTGCCAGCAGGAGAACTGGGGCCAACGTCCTGACTTTC
once,TRBV14,.,TRBJ2-1,CASSQDWALTYNEQFF,TGTGCCAGCAGCCAAGATTGGGCGTTGACCTACAATGAGCAGTTCTTC
.,TRBV4-1,.,TRBJ2-7,CASSRVGAYEQYF,TGCGCCAGCAGCCGGGTCGGGGCCTACGAGCAGTACTTC
.,TRBV2,TRBD1,TRBJ1-4,CASTNPTGDEKLFF,TGTGCCAGCACCAACCCCACAGGGGATGAAAAACTGTTTTTT
.,TRBV7-9,.,TRBJ1-1,CASRPDFQGLLMNTEAFF,TGTGCCAGCAGACCTGATTTCCAGGGCCTCCTAATGAACACTGAAGCTTTCTTT
.,TRBV6-5,.,TRBJ1-6,CATDEDGRRNSPLHF,TGTGCCACGGATGAGGATGGCAGAAGAAATTCACCCCTCCACTTT
.,TRBV5-1,TRBD1,TRBJ2-3,CASSRPGQGLTDTQYF,TGCGCCAGCAGCCGTCCGGGACAGGGCTTAACAGATACGCAGTATTTT
.,TRBV2,TRBD2,TRBJ2-1,CASSELPSGGYNEQFF,TGTGCCAGCAGTGAACTTCCTAGCGGGGGTTACAATGAGCAGTTCTTC